One and the same sample provided the 13 T cell receptor beta chains below, sequenced in a study of cytomegalovirus exposure and HLA in healthy donors. 13 Jbeta primers and 60 Vbeta primers were used for the PCR. Only in-frame clones appear in the TCRdb table, and some are missing; sequencing was by immunoSEQ multiplex PCR. The sample holds approximately 240,000 clones, about 80% seen once. The source material was PBMCs. These receptors originate from a woman aged 40 to 50 in good health and CMV-seropositive.

Points on this clone: The junction and the germline gene differ at one end; a read error may be behind it. The CDR3 loop reads CASSTGQGSYNEQFF. The DNA of the CDR3 is TGTGCTAGCAGCACCGGACAGGGCTCCTACAATGAGCAGTTCTTC. The chain carries TRBV7-7 and TRBJ2-1; 8 nucleotides match TRBD1. From germline, CDR1 is SSHAT and CDR2 FNYEAQ (reference sequence). The CDR3 contains 15 residues.

The chain uses TRBV7-2 and TRBJ2-5, with D possibly matching TRBD1 (6 bases). V lost 2 bases and J lost 1, with 8 bases in between. This CDR3 contains 14 residues. Looked up from germline, CDR1 is SGHTA and CDR2 is FQGNSA. The CDR3 loop reads CASSLHRAQETQYF. The DNA of the CDR3 is TGTGCCAGCAGCTTACACAGGGCCCAAGAGACCCAGTACTTC.

A single count supports this clone. The chain uses TRBV7-2 and TRBJ2-1; TRBD1 aligns across 7 bases. Germline V gene sequence: CDR1 SGHTA, CDR2 FQGNSA. The CDR3 is made up of 12 amino acids. The junction had 4 bases not matched to a gene; V was cut back by 5 bases and J by 9 bases. The CDR3 sequence is CASSLTGFEQFF. The CDR3 nucleotides are TGTGCCAGCAGCCTGACAGGGTTTGAGCAGTTCTTC.

This clone appeared a few times. V gene TRBV19 combines with J gene TRBJ2-1, with D maybe TRBD1 (5 bases). From germline, CDR1 is LNHDA and CDR2 SQIVND (reference sequence). There are 13 residues in the CDR3. Here the CDR3 DNA reads TGTGCATCACGGCAAAGGGGCATGGTCGAGCAGTTCTTC. Its translation is CASRQRGMVEQFF. The whole variable domain, filled in from reference TRBV19 and TRBJ2-1, reads DGGITQSPKYLFRKEGQNVTLSCEQNLNHDAMYWYRQDPGQGLRLIYYSQIVNDFQKGDIAEGYSVSREKKESFPLTVTSAQKNPTAFYLCASRQRGMVEQFFGPGTRLTVL.

The chain carries TRBV10-3 and TRBJ1-2; 7 nucleotides agree with TRBD1. This CDR3 is built from 13 residues. The germline V gene has CDR1 ENHRY and CDR2 SYGVKD. V gave up 3 bases and J gave up 6 bases; unmatched junction bases: 4. The CDR3 reads CAISDGTAHGYTF. CDR3 nucleotides: TGTGCCATCAGTGATGGGACAGCCCATGGCTACACCTTC.

This clone was seen a handful of times. The V call is TRBV7-8, the J call TRBJ2-7; D is possibly TRBD2 (5 bases). The CDR3 consists of 17 residues. Trimming shortened V by 5 bases and J by 1 base, and 21 bases separated the two germline ends. Germline V CDR1 and CDR2: SGHVS, FQNEAQ. CDR3 sequence: CASSPPVGERRSYEQYF. DNA for the CDR3: TGTGCCAGCAGCCCCCCGGTCGGGGAAAGGAGGTCCTACGAGCAGTACTTC.

The chain links TRBV7-9 to TRBJ1-2; 10 bases are shared with TRBD1. This CDR3 is built from 13 residues. J gave up 7 bases and V 6 bases, and 5 bases lay outside the gene matches. From germline, CDR1 is SEHNR and CDR2 FQNEAQ (reference sequence). The CDR3 region is CASSQTGGVGYTF. CDR3 nucleotide sequence: TGTGCCAGCAGTCAGACAGGGGGCGTTGGCTACACCTTC.

The genes are TRBV28 and TRBJ1-1, with 10 bases that match TRBD1. CDR1 is MDHEN and CDR2 is SYDVKM in the germline V gene. V dropped 6 bases and J dropped 1; count of bases not matched to a gene: 8. This CDR3 region has 16 residues. This CDR3 is CASSHRDRGRNTEAFF. The CDR3 nucleotides are TGTGCCAGCAGCCACCGGGACAGGGGTCGGAACACTGAAGCTTTCTTT.

This clone has only a few counts. The rearrangement links TRBV6-5 to TRBJ2-7, with a possible D match to TRBD1 (5 bases). The V end was cut by 5 bases, the J end by 6 bases, with 8 bases between. CDR1 and CDR2 (germline): MNHEY, SVGAGI. The CDR3 runs 11 residues. CDR3 in amino acids: CASSQGFEQYF. DNA for the CDR3: TGTGCCAGCAGTCAGGGATTCGAGCAGTACTTC.

The chain joins TRBV19 to TRBJ2-2, with D possibly matching TRBD2 (5 bases). Trimming stripped 5 bases from V and 5 bases from J, with 30 bases between. In germline, CDR1 is LNHDA, CDR2 SQIVND (reference sequence). The CDR3 is made up of 20 amino acids. Here the CDR3 DNA reads TGTGCCAGTAGTCAGAGGGTTATTGGATATTCGGAGGCTGTAACCGGGGAGCTGTTTTTT. It translates to CASSQRVIGYSEAVTGELFF.

The gene calls are TRBV11-2 and TRBJ2-2; perhaps TRBD2 as D (5 bases). Trimming pared 4 bases from V and 3 bases from J, leaving 9 bases between. The CDR3 has 14 amino acids. The germline V gene has CDR1 SGHAT and CDR2 FQNNGV. CDR3 sequence (DNA): TGTGCCAGCAGCTCCGCGGACTACACCGGGGAGCTGTTTTTT. Translating it yields CASSSADYTGELFF.

The chain is built from TRBV30 and TRBJ2-7, with 9 bases lining up with TRBD1. Germline values: CDR1 GTSNPN, CDR2 SVGIG (reference sequence). The V and J ends lost 3 bases and 3 bases, in that order; junction bases with no gene match: 6. This CDR3 contains 14 residues. The CDR3 sequence: CAWSRTGVGYEQYF. As DNA, the CDR3 is TGTGCCTGGAGCAGGACAGGGGTCGGCTACGAGCAGTACTTC.

The chain uses TRBV7-8 and TRBJ1-2; D uncertain. Germline-derived CDR1 and CDR2 are SGHVS and FQNEAQ. V lost 2 bases to trimming and J lost 4 bases, with 14 bases between them. The CDR3 has 15 amino acids. The DNA of the CDR3 is TGTGCCAGCAGCTTAAGCCGGGATTGGGCCTATGGCTACACCTTC. It codes for CASSLSRDWAYGYTF.